This T cell receptor (beta chain) was retrieved from a study of T-cell reconstitution after alpha-beta-depleted transplantation in children. Molecular barcoding with unique molecular identifiers was used for the TCRbeta library. TCRdb reprocessed the PCR reads with MiXCR, giving one entry per CDR3 protein. This table holds under 750,000 distinct CDR3 sequences, roughly 23% found once. Study results and caveats: Alpha-beta T cells about two months after transplant reportedly derived from several hundred expanded graft clones.

The length of the CDR3 is 16 residues. V lost 4 bases, J lost 3 bases, and 8 bases stayed unmatched. The sample holds a few counts of this clonotype. No antigen is known for it. Sample: PBMCs, mostly from graft donor cells, taken 360 days after TCRalphabeta/CD19-depleted stem cell transplant. This rearrangement joins TRBV12-3 or TRBV12-4 to TRBJ2-3; TRBD1 matches at 9 bases. The receptor was isolated from a boy under two years old who had a stem cell transplant for acute myeloid leukemia, so the T cells may come from the graft donor. DNA of the CDR3: TGTGCCAGCAGTTCTGACAGGGGGGAATCAACAGATACGCAGTATTTT. Translated: CASSSDRGESTDTQYF.